The 22 T cell receptor beta chains listed next were all sequenced from one sample in a study of shared T cell receptors in the human thymus. Produced via immunoSEQ multiplex PCR; TCRdb's table is partial and in-frame only. The table has around 730,000 clones, 80% to 90% seen once. These data were also filed under a second study, of human thymus T cells.

Material for sequencing was thymocytes. The receptors come from a girl less than two years old with a congenital heart defect.

The chain links TRBV4-1 to TRBJ1-2; the D is unclear. V was pared by 5 bases and J by 1 base, with 17 bases between. The CDR3 spans 16 residues. Germline V gives CDR1 MGHRA, CDR2 YSYEKL. This CDR3 is CASSVAPDWRNYGYTF. Written as DNA, the CDR3 is TGCGCCAGCAGCGTAGCCCCCGATTGGCGTAACTATGGCTACACCTTC.

J is TRBJ1-3 and V is TRBV10-2, with TRBD1 matching 7 bases. This CDR3 comprises 16 residues. V shed 6 bases and J 3 bases; nucleotides not matched to a gene: 11. Germline V lookup: CDR1 WSHSY, CDR2 SAAADI. The CDR3 region is CASSPRQGQYGNTIYF. CDR3 nucleotides: TGCGCCAGCAGCCCTAGACAGGGACAATATGGAAACACCATATATTTT.

This clone was observed a few times. V is TRBV25-1 and J is TRBJ2-1, with TRBD2 identical over 8 bases. The CDR3 totals 15 residues. CDR1 and CDR2 (germline): MGHDK, SYGVNS. V was clipped by 3 bases and J by 6 bases; unmatched bases: 7. CDR3 amino acids: CASSERGAPPNEQFF. In DNA form, the CDR3 reads TGTGCCAGCAGTGAGCGGGGGGCCCCGCCCAATGAGCAGTTCTTC.

V and J are TRBV9 and TRBJ1-1, with D unresolved. The CDR3 spans 15 residues. Germline V gene lookup returns CDR1 SGDLS and CDR2 YYNGEE. V was clipped by 0 bases and J by 7 bases, with 16 bases between them. The CDR3 spells CASSVADGQALEAFF. The DNA of the CDR3 is TGTGCCAGCAGCGTAGCTGATGGCCAGGCACTTGAAGCTTTCTTT.

This chain joins TRBV10-3 and TRBJ1-5; TRBD1 matches at 8 bases. V lost 0 bases and J lost 0; bases outside the gene matches: 4. The CDR3 loop spans 17 amino acids. Germline loops: CDR1 ENHRY, CDR2 SYGVKD. The CDR3 DNA reads as TGTGCCATCAGTGAGTCTTGGACAGGGCCTAGCAATCAGCCCCAGCATTTT. It yields the protein CAISESWTGPSNQPQHF.

This chain uses TRBV5-1 with TRBJ2-6; D is possibly TRBD1 (5 bases). There are 15 residues in the CDR3. CDR1 is SGHRS, CDR2 YFSETQ, per germline. V was shortened by 2 bases and J by 0 bases, with 6 bases between the two germline ends. The CDR3 bases are TGCGCCAGCAGCTTAACAGGCTCTGGGGCCAACGTCCTGACTTTC. This translates into CASSLTGSGANVLTF.

The V and J genes are TRBV19 and TRBJ2-5, with 8 positions matching TRBD2. The CDR3 covers 14 residues. J gave up 3 bases and V 5 bases, and 5 bases lay outside the gene matches. Germline V lookup: CDR1 LNHDA, CDR2 SQIVND (reference sequence). The CDR3 DNA is TGTGCCAGTAGTCAGCGGGGGATTAAAGAGACCCAGTACTTC. Translation gives CASSQRGIKETQYF.

On this clone: The sample contains more than one DNA sequence encoding this CDR3. This chain uses TRBV5-1 with TRBJ1-6; 9 positions match TRBD1. The junction had 25 bases not matched to a gene; V was cut back by 5 bases and J by 13 bases. CDR1 and CDR2 (germline): SGHRS, YFSETQ. The CDR3 contains 19 residues. CDR3 amino acids: CASSRTGTGRRGVKSPLHF. In DNA, the CDR3 is TGCGCCAGCAGTCGGACCGGGACAGGGAGGCGAGGAGTTAAATCCCCCCTCCACTTT.

This chain connects TRBV9 to TRBJ2-5; maybe TRBD1 (6 bases). CDR1 and CDR2 (germline): SGDLS, YYNGEE. The V end was cut by 7 bases, the J end by 3 bases, with 13 bases between. The CDR3 has 13 residues. CDR3 nucleotides: TGTGCCAGCGGAGGAAACAGGGAAGAGACCCAGTACTTC. Protein product: CASGGNREETQYF.

The chain links TRBV2 to TRBJ2-2, with 7 nucleotides matching TRBD1. V dropped 0 bases and J dropped 4; count of bases not matched to a gene: 5. The CDR3 runs to 16 residues. CDR1 is SNHLY, CDR2 FYNNEI, per germline. The CDR3 DNA is TGTGCCAGCAGTGAAGCAAGGGGGCGCGTCACCGGGGAGCTGTTTTTT. It translates to CASSEARGRVTGELFF.

This clone was counted a few times. CDR3: CASSRAILSGNTIYF. Here the CDR3 DNA reads TGTGCCAGCAGCCGAGCCATCCTCTCTGGAAACACCATATATTTT. The chain recombines TRBV7-2 with TRBJ1-3; D not certain. CDR3 length: 15 residues. Germline V gene data show CDR1 as SGHTA and CDR2 as FQGNSA. V was cut by 5 bases and J by 0 bases, with 11 bases left in between.

This rearrangement joins TRBV27 to TRBJ2-1, with a possible D match to TRBD2 (5 bases). CDR1 and CDR2 from the germline V gene are MNHEY and SMNVEV (reference sequence). This CDR3 comprises 16 residues. The V end lost 0 bases, the J end lost 3 bases, and 12 bases lay between the germline ends. The DNA for the CDR3 is TGTGCCAGCAGTTTATCCCGGATTCGGGGCTACAATGAGCAGTTCTTC. Its protein is CASSLSRIRGYNEQFF.

The V and J genes are TRBV5-6 and TRBJ1-2, with a tentative D call TRBD1 (5 bases). V was trimmed by 0 bases and J by 2 bases, leaving 17 bases between them. CDR1 SGHDT and CDR2 YYEEEE come from the germline V gene. This CDR3 has 17 amino acids. CDR3 amino acids: CASSLEGAGRRNYGYTF. The CDR3 region has the DNA TGTGCCAGCAGCTTGGAAGGGGCAGGGAGGAGGAACTATGGCTACACCTTC. Full variable domain (remainder filled in from reference TRBV5-6 and TRBJ1-2): DAGVTQSPTHLIKTRGQQVTLRCSPKSGHDTVSWYQQALGQGPQFIFQYYEEEERQRGNFPDRFSGHQFPNYSSELNVNALLLGDSALYLCASSLEGAGRRNYGYTFGSGTRLTVV.

The chain recombines TRBV19 with TRBJ1-1; D remains unclear. The length of the CDR3 is 13 residues. Germline CDR1 reads LNHDA; CDR2 reads SQIVND (reference sequence). The V and J ends lost 2 bases and 7 bases respectively, with 11 bases between them. The CDR3 DNA reads as TGTGCCAGTAGTATAAGCGGTTGGGGTGAAGCTTTCTTT. Its translation is CASSISGWGEAFF.

The chain joins TRBV11-2 to TRBJ1-1, with 7 bases that match TRBD1. The trim removed 3 bases at V and 5 bases at J, leaving 9 bases unmatched. From germline, CDR1 is SGHAT and CDR2 FQNNGV. The CDR3 totals 15 residues. The CDR3: CASSLLPDRETEAFF. The CDR3 bases are TGTGCCAGCAGCTTGCTGCCCGACAGGGAAACTGAAGCTTTCTTT.

This clone has a handful of counts. V is TRBV29-1 and J is TRBJ2-3, with 8 bases fitting TRBD2. J was trimmed by 2 bases and V by 4 bases; bases with no gene match: 5. The CDR3 contains 14 residues. Per germline, CDR1 SQVTM and CDR2 ANQGSEA. CDR3 residues: CSVAGGGPTDTQYF. The DNA of the CDR3 is TGCAGCGTTGCGGGGGGGGGTCCCACAGATACGCAGTATTTT.

The rearrangement joins TRBV5-5 to TRBJ1-3, with a possible D match to TRBD1 (5 bases). This CDR3 comprises 17 residues. With 4 bases removed from V and 0 bases from J, the gap between germline ends came to 17 bases. Per germline, CDR1 SGHKS and CDR2 YYEKEE (reference sequence). DNA of the CDR3: TGTGCCAGCAGCCTACAGGTTGTACAGAGCTCTGGAAACACCATATATTTT. Encoded protein: CASSLQVVQSSGNTIYF.

The V and J genes are TRBV2 and TRBJ1-2; weak D call: TRBD1 (6 bases). Per germline, CDR1 SNHLY and CDR2 FYNNEI. This CDR3 has 15 amino acids. Trimming stripped 4 bases from V and 6 bases from J, with 18 bases between. CDR3: CASSVGGRQGNGYTF. CDR3 DNA sequence: TGTGCCAGCAGTGTAGGAGGCCGGCAGGGGAATGGCTACACCTTC.

This clone was seen a handful of times. The sample carries other DNA sequences with the same CDR3. This rearrangement joins TRBV18 to TRBJ1-6, with a tentative D call TRBD1 (5 bases). Germline V lookup: CDR1 KGHSH, CDR2 LQKENI. Trimming left V 4 bases short and J 2 bases short, with 9 bases between. The CDR3 covers 15 residues. CDR3: CASSRQYPYNSPLHF. CDR3 nucleotide sequence: TGTGCCAGCTCACGACAGTACCCCTATAATTCACCCCTCCACTTT.

In this sample, this clone turned up once. This rearrangement joins TRBV7-9 to TRBJ2-5, with 10 bases fitting TRBD1. Per germline, CDR1 SEHNR and CDR2 FQNEAQ (reference sequence). Germline trimming cut 3 bases from V and 5 bases from J; bases unmatched to any gene: 6. The CDR3 has 15 amino acids. CDR3 sequence: CASSFGQGGTETQYF. CDR3 DNA sequence: TGTGCCAGCAGCTTCGGACAGGGGGGCACGGAGACCCAGTACTTC.

The chain employs TRBV7-2 and TRBJ1-2; TRBD1 is a possible D gene (6 bases). Germline lookup yields CDR1 SGHTA and CDR2 FQGNSA. The CDR3 covers 15 residues. V was pared by 4 bases and J by 9 bases, with 21 bases between. CDR3 in amino acids: CASSCHRTASLCYTF. CDR3 nucleotide sequence: TGTGCCAGCAGCTGCCATCGGACAGCCTCCTTGTGCTACACCTTC.

The genes are TRBV27 and TRBJ1-2, with 10 bases fitting TRBD1. CDR3 length: 14 amino acids. CDR1 MNHEY and CDR2 SMNVEV come from the germline V gene (reference sequence). The V segment lost 5 bases and the J segment 6 bases; nucleotides outside the gene matches: 6. In nucleotides, the CDR3 is TGTGCCAGCAGTCTGACAGGGGGCTTACATGGCTACACCTTC. This translates into CASSLTGGLHGYTF.